These 21 T cell receptor beta chains originate from one sample sequenced in a study of vaccination effects on CD4 cells after COVID-19. Following 10 days of culture, CD4+ T cells were isolated. Here immunoSEQ multiplex PCR was the method, and the copy in TCRdb shows in-frame clones only, minus some. The table records about 50,000 clones, 65% to 80% of them present only once. Their specific antigens are unknown. Sample: CD4+ T cells from PBMCs cultured without peptide, taken before COVID-19 vaccination. The receptors were gathered from a human donor who received a COVID-19 vaccine.

The genes are TRBV3-1 (or the pseudogene TRBV3-2) and TRBJ1-1; D not certain. CDR1 is LGHDT, CDR2 YNNKEL, per germline (reference sequence). The CDR3 covers 14 residues. V gave up 8 bases and J gave up 6 bases, with 19 bases separating them. CDR3 in DNA: TGTGCCAGCCGGATGGACCCGCTGGTCCCTGAAGCTTTCTTT. Translation gives CASRMDPLVPEAFF.

The genes are TRBV18 and TRBJ2-4; D remains ambiguous. Germline assignment: CDR1 KGHSH and CDR2 LQKENI. This CDR3 is built from 17 residues. Trimming shortened V by 6 bases and J by 6 bases, and 24 bases separated the two germline ends. CDR3 nucleotides: TGTGCCAGCTCGAAGACCGGCAGATTCGTTGATGGAAACATTCAGTACTTC. Translated, it gives CASSKTGRFVDGNIQYF.

The chain combines TRBV12-3 or TRBV12-4 with TRBJ1-5; D is ambiguous. Trimming cost V 8 bases and J 7 bases, with 15 bases left between them. CDR3 size: 13 residues. As DNA, the CDR3 is TGTGCCAGCCGACTGGGAGATAGGCAGCCCCAGCATTTT. It codes for CASRLGDRQPQHF.

The V and J genes are TRBV6-5 and TRBJ1-5, with TRBD1 identical over 7 bases. Per the germline V gene, CDR1 is MNHEY and CDR2 is SVGAGI. The length of the CDR3 is 15 residues. The V and J ends lost 4 bases and 4 bases, in that order; junction bases with no gene match: 7. The CDR3 sequence is CASSLAQGTNQPQHF. The CDR3 DNA reads as TGTGCCAGCAGTTTAGCACAGGGGACAAATCAGCCCCAGCATTTT.

The chain is built from TRBV6-5 and TRBJ2-5, with 9 bases that match TRBD1. After removal of 6 bases from V and 6 bases from J, the junction contained 8 bases not matched to a gene. Germline CDR1 is MNHEY and CDR2 is SVGAGI. This CDR3 contains 14 residues. CDR3 in amino acids: CASSPGTGLKTQYF. The CDR3 DNA sequence: TGTGCCAGCAGCCCCGGGACAGGGTTAAAGACCCAGTACTTC.

The chain has TRBV20-1 and TRBJ1-2; tentative D call: TRBD1 (5 bases). The V end lost 3 bases, the J end lost 4 bases, and 15 bases lay between the germline ends. This CDR3 is 14 amino acids long. CDR1 and CDR2 from the germline V gene are DFQATT and SNEGSKA (reference sequence). CDR3 coding DNA: TGCAGTGCTAGTTCGGGGCTTCCCTCCTATGGCTACACCTTC. Protein product: CSASSGLPSYGYTF.

The rearrangement joins TRBV28 to TRBJ1-5, with no clear D. CDR1 is MDHEN and CDR2 is SYDVKM in the germline V gene. The V gene lost 5 bases and the J gene lost 7 bases, with 12 bases spanning the gap. The CDR3 has 13 amino acids. CDR3 region: CASSGPVGQPQHF. For the CDR3, the DNA is TGTGCCAGCAGTGGGCCCGTTGGGCAGCCCCAGCATTTT.

V and J are TRBV19 and TRBJ1-4, with 8 bases identical to TRBD1. Germline CDR1 LNHDA, CDR2 SQIVND (reference sequence). CDR3 length equals 15 residues. V shed 5 bases, J shed 4 bases, and the junction held 6 bases outside the gene matches. The CDR3 protein is CASSLTTGVNEKLFF. The CDR3 DNA sequence: TGTGCCAGTAGTTTGACGACAGGGGTTAATGAAAAACTGTTTTTT.

The chain is built from TRBV19 and TRBJ1-2; 9 bases map to TRBD1. V lost 7 bases, J lost 4 bases, and 13 bases stayed unmatched. The CDR3 is 16 amino acids. Germline V CDR1 and CDR2: LNHDA, SQIVND (reference sequence). In nucleotides, the CDR3 is TGTGCCAGTAATGAGCCCGGGACAGGGCTATTCTATGGCTACACCTTC. This encodes CASNEPGTGLFYGYTF.

This clone was detected only a few times. This sequence joins TRBV18 and TRBJ1-6; no firm D call. This CDR3 has 15 amino acids. Germline V gene lookup returns CDR1 KGHSH and CDR2 LQKENI. Trimming shortened V by 3 bases and J by 2 bases, and 8 bases separated the two germline ends. CDR3 sequence: CASSPSRTYNSPLHF. The CDR3 nucleotides are TGTGCCAGCTCACCTAGTCGCACCTATAATTCACCCCTCCACTTT. Looking up the rest from reference TRBV18 and TRBJ1-6 gives the full variable domain: NAGVMQNPRHLVRRRGQEARLRCSPMKGHSHVYWYRQLPEEGLKFMVYLQKENIIDESGMPKERFSAEFPKEGPSILRIQQVVRGDSAAYFCASSPSRTYNSPLHFGNGTRLTVT.

The chain uses TRBV7-2 and TRBJ2-5; perhaps TRBD2 as D (5 bases). V lost 0 bases, J lost 3 bases, and 8 bases lay in between. The CDR3 has 14 residues. Germline V lookup: CDR1 SGHTA, CDR2 FQGNSA. The CDR3 loop reads CASSLAPGKETQYF. The DNA for the CDR3 is TGTGCCAGCAGCTTAGCGCCGGGGAAAGAGACCCAGTACTTC.

The chain recombines TRBV11-2 with TRBJ2-7; 7 positions agree with TRBD1. The CDR3 has 15 residues. Unmatched junction bases numbered 5, after V lost 1 base and J lost 2 bases. Germline lookup yields CDR1 SGHAT and CDR2 FQNNGV. CDR3 residues: CASSLARGSTYEQYV. The DNA for the CDR3 is TGTGCCAGCAGCTTAGCCAGGGGGAGCACCTACGAGCAGTACGTC.

A few counts support this clone. The genes are TRBV12-5 and TRBJ1-5; D remains ambiguous. This CDR3 contains 13 residues. V shed 1 base and J shed 6 bases, with 7 bases lying between them. The germline V gene encodes CDR1 LGHNT and CDR2 FRNRAP. For the CDR3, the DNA is TGTGCTAGTGGTTTGGGGCCGGTTCAGCCCCAGCATTTT. It codes for CASGLGPVQPQHF.

The chain combines TRBV6-4 with TRBJ2-3; D could derive from TRBD1 or TRBD2 (5 bases each). Germline V CDR1 and CDR2: MRHNA, SNTAGT. Between the trimmed V and J ends, which lost 6 bases and 0 bases, there was a span of 13 bases. The CDR3 length is 15 residues. Here the CDR3 DNA reads TGTGCCAGCAGGAGGGACGATGCTAGCACAGATACGCAGTATTTT. It specifies CASRRDDASTDTQYF.

J is TRBJ2-2 and V is TRBV30; D may correspond to TRBD1 or TRBD2 (6 bases each). Trimming pared 5 bases from V and 5 bases from J, leaving 18 bases between. This CDR3 contains 15 residues. CDR1 is GTSNPN, CDR2 SVGIG, per germline (reference sequence). CDR3 sequence reads: CAWAPRGAGTGELFF. As DNA, the CDR3 is TGTGCCTGGGCCCCGAGGGGGGCGGGGACCGGGGAGCTGTTTTTT.

This clone was counted a few times. This chain connects TRBV5-6 to TRBJ1-6, with D perhaps matching TRBD1 (5 bases). Trimming shortened V by 0 bases and J by 16 bases, and 8 bases separated the two germline ends. CDR1 SGHDT and CDR2 YYEEEE come from the germline V gene. CDR3 length: 11 amino acids. Written as DNA, the CDR3 is TGTGCCAGCAGCTTGGCAGGGAAACTCCACTTT. As protein: CASSLAGKLHF.

The chain joins TRBV3-1 (or the pseudogene TRBV3-2) to TRBJ1-1; 7 bases fit TRBD1. Germline V gene lookup returns CDR1 LGHDT and CDR2 YNNKEL (reference sequence). The CDR3 is made up of 14 amino acids. J was trimmed by 2 bases and V by 10 bases; bases with no gene match: 10. The DNA for the CDR3 is TGTGCCACCGATAAGGGGACAGCTAACACTGAAGCTTTCTTT. Translating it yields CATDKGTANTEAFF.

The chain carries TRBV5-1 and TRBJ1-5; maybe TRBD1 (5 bases). This CDR3 is 16 amino acids long. The V gene lost 1 base and the J gene lost 8 bases, with 19 bases spanning the gap. Germline V gives CDR1 SGHRS, CDR2 YFSETQ. Written as DNA, the CDR3 is TGCGCCAGCAGCTTGCGACAGAACGACGGTATGGAGCCCCAGCATTTT. It is translated as CASSLRQNDGMEPQHF.

The chain combines TRBV7-7 with TRBJ2-5; D possibly corresponds to TRBD2 (5 bases). This CDR3 is built from 13 residues. The V end lost 2 bases, the J end lost 5 bases, and 9 bases lay between the germline ends. Germline V lookup: CDR1 SSHAT, CDR2 FNYEAQ (reference sequence). CDR3 in amino acids: CASSLSRRETQYF. The CDR3 DNA is TGTGCCAGCAGCTTAAGTAGGAGGGAGACCCAGTACTTC.

J is TRBJ2-6 and V is TRBV5-4; D remains ambiguous. The V end lost 4 bases, the J end lost 3 bases, and 11 bases lay between the germline ends. The germline gives CDR1 SGHNT, CDR2 YYREEE (reference sequence). The CDR3 length is 15 residues. The CDR3, as DNA: TGTGCCAGCAGCCCCTCAATGAGTGGGGCCAACGTCCTGACTTTC. This encodes CASSPSMSGANVLTF.

This clone was recorded only once. The J gene is TRBJ2-7, the V gene TRBV9; D is unresolved. Germline lookup yields CDR1 SGDLS and CDR2 YYNGEE. Trimming left V 0 bases short and J 2 bases short, with 27 bases between. This CDR3 has 20 residues. The CDR3 sequence is CASSVGIVVLRIPRAYEQYV. The DNA for the CDR3 is TGTGCCAGCAGCGTAGGTATCGTGGTCTTGCGCATACCGCGAGCCTACGAGCAGTACGTC.